The present entry profiles one T cell receptor beta chain with its context. Its antigen remains unidentified. Some clones are missing from TCRdb's copy, which holds only in-frame ones; the method was immunoSEQ multiplex PCR. The data show 90,000 to 120,000 clones, 92% seen once. The data belong to a study of siplizumab effects on memory and regulatory T cells. CDR3 length: 16 residues. The trim removed 1 base at V and 6 bases at J, leaving 6 bases unmatched. CDR1 is SNHLY, CDR2 FYNNEI, per germline. Study-wide results and caveats: Only a minor fraction of alloreactive clones mapped to unstimulated subsets. Roughly 80-95% of proliferating clones (CD4+ or CD8+) could not be assigned a naive or memory phenotype.

The source of this sequence is a human donor in good health. This chain connects TRBV2 to TRBJ1-4; 9 nucleotides align to TRBD1. Sequencing was carried out using Tregs sorted from blood. The CDR3 is CASSEGGQGRDEKLFF. CDR3 bases: TGTGCCAGCAGTGAAGGGGGACAGGGAAGAGATGAAAAACTGTTTTTT.